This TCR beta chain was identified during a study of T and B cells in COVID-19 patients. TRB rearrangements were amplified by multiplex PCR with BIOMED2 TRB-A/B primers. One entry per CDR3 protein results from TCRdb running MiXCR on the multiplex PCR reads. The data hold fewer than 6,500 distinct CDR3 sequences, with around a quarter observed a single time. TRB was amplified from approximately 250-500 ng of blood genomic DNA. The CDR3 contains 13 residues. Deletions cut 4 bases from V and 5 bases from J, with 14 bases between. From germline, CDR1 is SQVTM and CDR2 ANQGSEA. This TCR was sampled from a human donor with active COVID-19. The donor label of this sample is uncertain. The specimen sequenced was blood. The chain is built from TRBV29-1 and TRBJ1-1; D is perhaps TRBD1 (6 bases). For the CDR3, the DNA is TGCAGCGTTGCGGGGGCGGCTATGACTGAAGCTTTCTTT. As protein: CSVAGAAMTEAFF.